The clone carrying this T cell receptor (beta chain) came up once. The CDR3 contains 17 residues. CDR1 MRHNA and CDR2 SNTAGT come from the germline V gene. V shed 0 bases, J shed 9 bases, and the junction held 10 bases outside the gene matches. TCRdb keeps only in-frame clones here, not all; method: immunoSEQ multiplex PCR. The sample has 35,000 to 45,000 clones, 91% seen once. The data belong to a study of T cell changes during pregnancy in multiple sclerosis. The chain couples TRBV6-4 to TRBJ2-1; TRBD2 matches at 11 bases. The TCR sequence derives from a female donor in good health, enrolled as a control in a pregnancy study. The sequencing used CD4+ T cells from peripheral blood mononuclear cells, collected in the second trimester of pregnancy. CDR3 DNA sequence: TGTGCCAGCAGTGACTCCAGGACTAGCGGGCCCTTGAGTGAGCAGTTCTTC. Translated, it gives CASSDSRTSGPLSEQFF.